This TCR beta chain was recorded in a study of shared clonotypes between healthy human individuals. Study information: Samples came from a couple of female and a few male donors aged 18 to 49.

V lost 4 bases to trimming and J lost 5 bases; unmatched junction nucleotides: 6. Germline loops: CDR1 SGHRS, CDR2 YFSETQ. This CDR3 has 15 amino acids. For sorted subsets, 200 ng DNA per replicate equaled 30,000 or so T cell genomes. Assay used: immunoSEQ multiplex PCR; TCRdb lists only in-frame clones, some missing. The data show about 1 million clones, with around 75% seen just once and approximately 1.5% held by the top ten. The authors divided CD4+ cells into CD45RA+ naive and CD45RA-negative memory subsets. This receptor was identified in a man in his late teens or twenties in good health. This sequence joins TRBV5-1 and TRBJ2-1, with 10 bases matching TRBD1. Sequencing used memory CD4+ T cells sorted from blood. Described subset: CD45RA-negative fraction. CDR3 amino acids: CASSLTGGVNNEQFF. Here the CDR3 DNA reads TGCGCCAGCAGCCTGACAGGGGGCGTCAACAATGAGCAGTTCTTC.